This T cell receptor (beta chain) comes out of a study of blood T cells in healthy people across ages. The V gene lost 1 base and the J gene lost 4 bases, with 10 bases spanning the gap. The CDR3 is 14 amino acids. The germline V gene has CDR1 SEHNR and CDR2 FQNEAQ (reference sequence). Study results and limitations: Reliance upon unsorted PBMCs precluded definitive naive versus antigen-experienced comparison.

PCR was performed a second time for about 6 to 12 cycles using a sample-barcoded 5' primer and a J-beta primer mix. Unique molecular identifiers of 12 random nucleotides labeled each cDNA. TCRdb reanalysed the 5' RACE reads using MiXCR and keeps one entry per CDR3 protein. There are 1,800,000 or so distinct CDR3 sequences in the sample; about 39% occur only once, and under 25% lies in the top ten. Details on this clonotype: Its target is unknown.

The sequencing sample was made of blood. The TCR originated in a human donor in good health. The chain combines TRBV7-9 with TRBJ1-2; D gene ambiguous. CDR3 region: CASSLGAPGYGYTF. The CDR3 DNA is TGTGCCAGCAGCTTAGGAGCACCCGGCTATGGCTACACCTTC.